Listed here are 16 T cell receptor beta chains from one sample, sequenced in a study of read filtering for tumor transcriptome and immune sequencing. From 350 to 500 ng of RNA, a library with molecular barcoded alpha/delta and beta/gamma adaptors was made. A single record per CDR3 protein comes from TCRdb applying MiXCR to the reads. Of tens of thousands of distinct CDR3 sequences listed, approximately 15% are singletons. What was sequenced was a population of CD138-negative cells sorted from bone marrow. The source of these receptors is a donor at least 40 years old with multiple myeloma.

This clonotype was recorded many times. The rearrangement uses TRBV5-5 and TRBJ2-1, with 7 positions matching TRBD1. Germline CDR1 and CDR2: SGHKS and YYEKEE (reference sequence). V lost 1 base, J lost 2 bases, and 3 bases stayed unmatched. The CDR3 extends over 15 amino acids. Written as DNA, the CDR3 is TGTGCCAGCAGCTTGATGCAGGGGGCCTACAATGAGCAGTTCTTC. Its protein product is CASSLMQGAYNEQFF. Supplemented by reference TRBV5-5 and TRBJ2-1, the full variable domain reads DAGVTQSPTHLIKTRGQQVTLRCSPISGHKSVSWYQQVLGQGPQFIFQYYEKEERGRGNFPDRFSARQFPNYSSELNVNALLLGDSALYLCASSLMQGAYNEQFFGPGTRLTVL.

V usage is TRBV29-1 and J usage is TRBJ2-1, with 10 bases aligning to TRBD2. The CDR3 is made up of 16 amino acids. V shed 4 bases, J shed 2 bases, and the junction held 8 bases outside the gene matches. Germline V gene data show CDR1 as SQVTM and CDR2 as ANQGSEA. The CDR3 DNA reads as TGCAGCGTTGCTGCTATAGCGGGAGGCGCCTACAATGAGCAGTTCTTC. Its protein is CSVAAIAGGAYNEQFF.

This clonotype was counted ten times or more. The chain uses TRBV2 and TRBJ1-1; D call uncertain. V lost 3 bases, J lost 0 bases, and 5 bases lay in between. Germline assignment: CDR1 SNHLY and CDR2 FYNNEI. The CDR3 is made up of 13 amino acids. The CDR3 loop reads CASSEGMNTEAFF. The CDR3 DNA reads TGTGCCAGCAGTGAGGGGATGAACACTGAAGCTTTCTTT.

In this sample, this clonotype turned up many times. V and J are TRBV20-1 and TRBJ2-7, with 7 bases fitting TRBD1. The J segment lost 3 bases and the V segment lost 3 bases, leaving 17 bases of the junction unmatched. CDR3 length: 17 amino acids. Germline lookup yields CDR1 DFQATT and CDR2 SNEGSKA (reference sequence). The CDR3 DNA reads TGCAGTGCTAGGTTCCTAAGCAACAGGGGTGCGAACTACGAGCAGTACTTC. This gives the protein CSARFLSNRGANYEQYF.

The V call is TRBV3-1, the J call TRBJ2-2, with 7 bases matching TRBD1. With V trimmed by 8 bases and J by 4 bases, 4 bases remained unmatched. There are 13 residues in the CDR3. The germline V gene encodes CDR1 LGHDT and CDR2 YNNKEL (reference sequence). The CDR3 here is CASSDRVTGELFF. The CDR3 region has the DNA TGTGCCAGCTCCGACAGGGTCACCGGGGAGCTGTTTTTT.

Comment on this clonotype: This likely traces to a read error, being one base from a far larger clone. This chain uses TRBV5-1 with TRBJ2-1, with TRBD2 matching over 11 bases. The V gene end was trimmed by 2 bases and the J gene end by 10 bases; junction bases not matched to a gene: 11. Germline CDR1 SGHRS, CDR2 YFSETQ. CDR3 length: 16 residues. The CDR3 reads CASSFSLAGEGYEQFF. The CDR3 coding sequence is TGCGCCAGCAGCTTTTCACTAGCGGGAGAAGGCTACGAGCAGTTCTTC.

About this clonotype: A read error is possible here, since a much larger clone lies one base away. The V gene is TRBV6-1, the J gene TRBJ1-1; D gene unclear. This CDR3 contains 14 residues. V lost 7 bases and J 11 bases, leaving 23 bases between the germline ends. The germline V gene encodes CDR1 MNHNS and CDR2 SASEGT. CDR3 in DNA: TGTGCCAGCAACAAAGGTGGTGGTCTGGTGGGTGCTTTCTTT. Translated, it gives CASNKGGGLVGAFF.

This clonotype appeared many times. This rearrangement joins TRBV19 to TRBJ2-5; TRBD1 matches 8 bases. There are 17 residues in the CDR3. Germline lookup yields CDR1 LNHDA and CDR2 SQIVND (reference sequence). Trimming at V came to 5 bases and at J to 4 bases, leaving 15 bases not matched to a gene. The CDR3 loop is CASSPGGGQGFGETQYF. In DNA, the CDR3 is TGTGCCAGTAGTCCAGGCGGAGGACAGGGTTTCGGAGAGACCCAGTACTTC.

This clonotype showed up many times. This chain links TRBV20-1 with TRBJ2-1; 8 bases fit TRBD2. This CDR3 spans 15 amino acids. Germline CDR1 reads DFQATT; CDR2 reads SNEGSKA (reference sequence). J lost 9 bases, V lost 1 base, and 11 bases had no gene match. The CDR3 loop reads CSARGDSGTEGEQFF. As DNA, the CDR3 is TGCAGTGCTAGAGGGGATAGCGGGACCGAGGGTGAGCAGTTCTTC.

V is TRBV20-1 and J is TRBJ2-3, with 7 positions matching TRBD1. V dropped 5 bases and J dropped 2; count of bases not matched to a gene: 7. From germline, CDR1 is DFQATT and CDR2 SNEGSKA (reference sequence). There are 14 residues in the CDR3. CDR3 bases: TGCAGTGCTCCCCGGACAGGCGTCACAGATACGCAGTATTTT. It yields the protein CSAPRTGVTDTQYF.

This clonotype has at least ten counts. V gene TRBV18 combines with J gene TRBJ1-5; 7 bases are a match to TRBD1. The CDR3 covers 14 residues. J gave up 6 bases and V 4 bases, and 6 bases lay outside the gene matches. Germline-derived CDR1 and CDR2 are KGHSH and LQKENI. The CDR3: CASSQQGSSQPQHF. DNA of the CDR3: TGTGCCAGCTCACAACAGGGGTCGAGTCAGCCCCAGCATTTT.

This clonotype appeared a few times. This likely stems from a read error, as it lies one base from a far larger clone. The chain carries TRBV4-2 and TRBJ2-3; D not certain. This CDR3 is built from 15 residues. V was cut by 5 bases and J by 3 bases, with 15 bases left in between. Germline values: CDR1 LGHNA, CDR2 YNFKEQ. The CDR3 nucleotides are TGTGCCAGCAGCACTGGCGGAACTTTAACAGATACGCAGTATTTT. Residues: CASSTGGTLTDTQYF.

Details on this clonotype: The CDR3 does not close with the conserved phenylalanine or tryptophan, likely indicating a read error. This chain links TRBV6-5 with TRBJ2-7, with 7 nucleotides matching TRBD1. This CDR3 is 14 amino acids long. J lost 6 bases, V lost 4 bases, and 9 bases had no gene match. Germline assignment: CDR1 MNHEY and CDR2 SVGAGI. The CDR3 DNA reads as TGTGCCAGCAGTTCTGCCGACAGGGTATCCGAGCAGTACCTC. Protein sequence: CASSSADRVSEQYL.

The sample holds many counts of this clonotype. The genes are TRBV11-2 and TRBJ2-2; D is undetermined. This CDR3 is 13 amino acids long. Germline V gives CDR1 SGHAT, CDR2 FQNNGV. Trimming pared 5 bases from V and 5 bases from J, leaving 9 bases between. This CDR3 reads CASSVHGTGELFF. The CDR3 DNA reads TGTGCCAGCAGCGTCCACGGTACCGGGGAGCTGTTTTTT.

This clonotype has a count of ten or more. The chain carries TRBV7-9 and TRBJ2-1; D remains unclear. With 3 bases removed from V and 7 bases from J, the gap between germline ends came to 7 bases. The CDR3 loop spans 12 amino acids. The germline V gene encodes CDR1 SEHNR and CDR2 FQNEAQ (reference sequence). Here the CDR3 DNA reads TGTGCCAGCAGCTTTGAAGGGAATGAGCAGTTCTTC. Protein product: CASSFEGNEQFF.

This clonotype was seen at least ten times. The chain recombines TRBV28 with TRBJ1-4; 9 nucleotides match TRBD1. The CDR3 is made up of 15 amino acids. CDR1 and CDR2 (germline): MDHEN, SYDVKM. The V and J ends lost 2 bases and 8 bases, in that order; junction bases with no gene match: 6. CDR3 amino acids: CASSLPPGQGEKLFF. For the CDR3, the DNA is TGTGCCAGCAGTTTACCCCCGGGACAGGGCGAAAAACTGTTTTTT.